This T cell receptor (beta chain) was obtained from a study of PD-L1 blockade in urothelial cancer. Sample time point: peripheral blood 6 weeks after treatment start. Germline CDR1 reads SGHNT; CDR2 reads YYREEE (reference sequence). V was shortened by 2 bases and J by 7 bases, with 16 bases between the two germline ends. The CDR3 is 14 amino acids. Profiling relied on immunoSEQ multiplex PCR, and the TCRdb table lists in-frame clones only, not all of them. The sample has 100,000 to 150,000 clones, more than 75% seen once. The TCR comes from a man aged 45 to 65 with urothelial cancer. J is TRBJ2-7 and V is TRBV5-4; maybe TRBD2 (5 bases). Sequences were derived from PBMCs, sampled around atezolizumab (anti-PD-L1) treatment. CDR3 DNA: TGTGCCAGCAGCTTCAGTGGGAGCCTTAGGGAGCAGTACTTC. Residues: CASSFSGSLREQYF.